These 8 T cell receptor beta chains originate from one sample sequenced in a study of blood T cells in healthy people across ages. The authors ran a second PCR of roughly 6 to 12 cycles using a sample-barcoded 5' primer and a J-beta primer mix. TCRdb re-called the 5' RACE reads through MiXCR, storing one row per CDR3 protein. The data contain roughly 1.9 million distinct CDR3 sequences, about two fifths of them seen just once; the ten biggest clones take up 23%. Sequencing was carried out using blood. The receptors come from a human donor in good health.

This clonotype was detected a few times. This sequence joins TRBV5-5 and TRBJ2-1, with D tentatively TRBD2 (5 bases). The germline gives CDR1 SGHKS, CDR2 YYEKEE (reference sequence). This CDR3 spans 13 amino acids. The germline V and J ends were trimmed by 4 bases and 8 bases, with 13 bases remaining between them. The CDR3 nucleotides read TGTGCCAGCAGCGAATGGACTGTGGATGAGCAGTTCTTC. It encodes CASSEWTVDEQFF.

The chain joins TRBV24-1 to TRBJ1-4; the D gene is possibly TRBD1 (5 bases). CDR3 length: 16 residues. Between the trimmed V and J ends, which lost 3 bases and 7 bases, there was a span of 17 bases. Germline V gene lookup returns CDR1 KGHDR and CDR2 SFDVKD. CDR3 residues: CATSDPDGGGGEKLFF. The CDR3 DNA follows: TGTGCCACCAGTGATCCGGACGGGGGAGGAGGTGAAAAACTGTTTTTT.

The chain links TRBV7-9 to TRBJ1-1; no reliable D call. Germline-derived CDR1 and CDR2 are SEHNR and FQNEAQ (reference sequence). The CDR3 consists of 11 residues. The V end lost 1 base, the J end lost 8 bases, and 5 bases lay between the germline ends. DNA for the CDR3: TGTGCCAGCAGCTTAGTTAGGGAAGCTTTCTTT. This codes for CASSLVREAFF.

Comment on this clonotype: Germline and junction disagree at one end, which may indicate a read error. The J gene is TRBJ1-2, the V gene TRBV20-1, with 10 bases lining up with TRBD1. CDR3 size: 13 residues. Germline assignment: CDR1 DFQATT and CDR2 SNEGSKA (reference sequence). CDR3 sequence (DNA): TGCAGTGCATCACTGACAGGGGGCTCTGGCTGCACCTTC. Amino acid sequence: CSASLTGGSGCTF.

In its sample, this clonotype was seen a few times. The rearrangement uses TRBV29-1 and TRBJ1-2, with D unresolved. V was clipped by 4 bases and J by 0 bases, with 9 bases between them. The CDR3 spans 13 residues. CDR1 is SQVTM and CDR2 is ANQGSEA in the germline V gene. CDR3 nucleotides: TGCAGCGTTGCAACAGATCCTAACTATGGCTACACCTTC. Translated, it gives CSVATDPNYGYTF.

This clonotype was detected only a few times. The chain uses TRBV7-2 and TRBJ2-7; 11 bases line up with TRBD2. V was clipped by 1 base and J by 2 bases; unmatched bases: 7. Germline V CDR1 and CDR2: SGHTA, FQGNSA. This CDR3 spans 17 amino acids. The CDR3 sequence is CASSLDSGGASAYEQYF. CDR3 bases: TGTGCCAGCAGCTTAGATAGCGGGGGGGCGAGTGCCTACGAGCAGTACTTC.

With respect to this clonotype: Sequence at one end of the junction differs from germline and may be a read error. V is TRBV5-6 and J is TRBJ2-1; D is ambiguous. CDR1 is SGHDT, CDR2 YYEEEE, per germline. CDR3 length: 14 residues. The CDR3 nucleotides read TGTGCCAACAGCCGACGATACTCCTACAATGAGCAGTTCTTC. This codes for CANSRRYSYNEQFF.

The rearrangement joins TRBV6-1 to TRBJ2-1; 7 bases map to TRBD1. The germline V gene encodes CDR1 MNHNS and CDR2 SASEGT. The CDR3 runs 15 residues. The trim removed 0 bases at V and 4 bases at J, leaving 3 bases unmatched. CDR3 in DNA: TGTGCCAGCAGTGAAGCCGGGACAGATTACAATGAGCAGTTCTTC. Protein: CASSEAGTDYNEQFF.